This section outlines one T cell receptor beta chain sequence together with its context. No antigen is known for it. These data come from a study of beta chain features in type 1 diabetes. Study observations and caveats: Across all four CD4+ subsets, people with type 1 diabetes showed modestly shorter TCRB CDR3s. When VDJ junctions were examined, type 1 diabetes patients showed fewer insertions and more deletions. A possible short-template PCR bias applies equally to patients and controls.

The V and J ends lost 4 bases and 2 bases respectively, with 9 bases between them. This CDR3 region has 15 residues. The germline V gene encodes CDR1 SGHTA and CDR2 FQGTGA. TCRB transcripts that were expressed got sequenced, as all of the isolated RNA had been reverse transcribed. It was found that naive, central memory and regulatory T cell samples averaged approximately 3.5 million reads. Produced via immunoSEQ multiplex PCR; TCRdb's table is partial and in-frame only. The sample includes approximately 250,000 clones, 20% to 25% of them seen just once. The clonotype originates from a woman in her 30s with type 1 diabetes. The sample was naive CD4+ T cells from blood. V is TRBV7-3 and J is TRBJ2-6; no clear D. The CDR3 spells CASSSHPAGANVLTF. The CDR3 nucleotides are TGTGCCAGCAGCTCACATCCCGCTGGGGCCAACGTCCTGACTTTC.